This T cell receptor beta chain was observed in a study of blood T cells in healthy people across ages. There are many counts of this clonotype. Trimming stripped 2 bases from V and 5 bases from J, with 8 bases between. The CDR3 loop spans 14 amino acids. Germline V gives CDR1 SGHRS, CDR2 YFSETQ. Sample-barcoded 5' priming and a J-beta primer mix drove a second PCR of 7 to 11 cycles. A template-switch adaptor that had 12 random nucleotides put a tag on each cDNA molecule. TCRdb fed the 5' RACE reads into MiXCR, producing one record per CDR3 protein. Among approximately 700,000 distinct CDR3 sequences, approximately 30% were seen once, and the ten largest hold 15%.

The sequenced material came from blood. The V gene is TRBV5-1, the J gene TRBJ1-6; D gene uncertain. The receptor was derived from an elderly woman in good health. DNA of the CDR3: TGCGCCAGCAGCTTTCTTCAGGATAATTCACCCCTCCACTTT. Protein product: CASSFLQDNSPLHF.